This TCR beta chain appears in the sequencing data of a study of beta chain features in type 1 diabetes. The CDR3 has 17 amino acids. CDR1 and CDR2 (germline): SGHTA, FQGNSA. With 4 bases clipped from V and 7 bases from J, the junction kept 12 bases outside the gene matches. What was sequenced were expressed TCRB transcripts, since all of the isolated RNA had been reverse transcribed. Produced via immunoSEQ multiplex PCR; TCRdb's table is partial and in-frame only. The profile shows more than 250,000 clones, roughly 20% of them singletons. Notes on the study in general: A moderate, significant TCRB CDR3 shortening appeared in type 1 diabetes across four CD4+ subsets.

In this sample, this clone turned up a few times. Its cognate antigen is unknown. The sample consisted of naive CD4+ T cells from blood. V usage is TRBV7-2 and J usage is TRBJ2-1; TRBD2 matches 11 bases. The sequence derives from a woman in her thirties or forties with type 1 diabetes. Here the CDR3 reads CASSSRLAGPRGNEQFF. CDR3 nucleotide sequence: TGTGCCAGCAGCTCTAGACTAGCGGGACCTCGGGGTAATGAGCAGTTCTTC.